This T cell receptor beta chain was found in a study of blood T cell repertoires in COVID-19. Study as a whole: The United States, Italy and Spain supplied acute and convalescent COVID-19 samples. PBMCs, B-cell-depleted T cells, or T cells provided the cDNA or gDNA that made up the material.

In the authors' workflow: Amplifying reference gene primers gave estimates of nucleated cell counts. Libraries were prepared by immunoSEQ multiplex PCR; TCRdb keeps only in-frame clonotypes and omits some of them. The V and J calls and clone size were taken over from that table, and D and trimming were inferred from the DNA. Altogether under 250,000 clones are present, 80% to 85% being singletons, with the ten largest covering 2% to 2.5%. The trim removed 4 bases at V and 1 base at J, leaving 8 bases unmatched. The CDR3 is 16 residues long. CDR1 is SGHTA, CDR2 FQGNSA, per germline. Sequencing was carried out using peripheral blood. The chain joins TRBV7-2 to TRBJ2-5, with 8 positions matching TRBD1. The origin of this receptor is a woman in her fifties or sixties with acute or convalescent COVID-19. CDR3 bases: TGTGCCAGCAGCTACGGACAGGGATGGGGCCAAGAGACCCAGTACTTC. It specifies CASSYGQGWGQETQYF.